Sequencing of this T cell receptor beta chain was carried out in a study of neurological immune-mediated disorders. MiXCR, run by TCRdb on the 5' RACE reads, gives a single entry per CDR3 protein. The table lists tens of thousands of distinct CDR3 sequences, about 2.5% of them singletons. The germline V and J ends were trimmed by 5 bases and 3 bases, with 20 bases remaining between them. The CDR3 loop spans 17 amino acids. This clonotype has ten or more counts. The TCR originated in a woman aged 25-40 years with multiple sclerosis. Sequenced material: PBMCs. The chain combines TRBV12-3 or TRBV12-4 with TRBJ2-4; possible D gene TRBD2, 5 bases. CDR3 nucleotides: TGTGCCAGCAGTCCCGAGGGTGTGTTCTCTTTCAAAAACATTCAGTACTTC. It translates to CASSPEGVFSFKNIQYF.